Below are 10 T cell receptor beta chains sequenced from a single sample in a study of blood T cell repertoires in COVID-19. Only in-frame clones appear in the TCRdb table, and some are missing; sequencing was by immunoSEQ multiplex PCR. The sample lists around 98,000 clones; approximately 84% were seen once. The sequencing sample was made of peripheral blood. The receptors were gathered from an older woman with acute or convalescent COVID-19.

J is TRBJ2-7 and V is TRBV11-2; no clear D gene. V lost 4 bases to trimming and J lost 0 bases, with 7 bases between them. Germline V gene data show CDR1 as SGHAT and CDR2 as FQNNGV. CDR3 length: 13 residues. CDR3 protein: CASSYTFSYEQYF. CDR3 coding DNA: TGTGCCAGCAGCTACACATTCTCCTACGAGCAGTACTTC.

The V call is TRBV10-3, the J call TRBJ2-2; the match to TRBD2 covers 9 bases. CDR3 length: 13 amino acids. Trimming cost V 10 bases and J 3 bases; bases outside gene matches: 3. The germline V gene has CDR1 ENHRY and CDR2 SYGVKD. The CDR3 loop reads CASGTSYTGELFF. CDR3 sequence (DNA): TGTGCCAGCGGGACTAGCTACACCGGGGAGCTGTTTTTT.

The sample holds a few counts of this clone. This chain connects TRBV7-9 to TRBJ2-1; D is unresolved. The CDR3 is made up of 16 amino acids. In germline, CDR1 is SEHNR, CDR2 FQNEAQ (reference sequence). Trimming cost V 0 bases and J 3 bases, with 12 bases left between them. The CDR3 here is CASSLANLRYYNEQFF. CDR3 DNA sequence: TGTGCCAGCAGCTTAGCGAACCTGAGGTACTACAATGAGCAGTTCTTC.

J is TRBJ1-1 and V is TRBV19; possible D gene TRBD1, 5 bases. The CDR3 has 13 residues. Per the germline V gene, CDR1 is LNHDA and CDR2 is SQIVND (reference sequence). Trimming stripped 3 bases from V and 1 base from J, with 6 bases between. The CDR3 DNA reads as TGTGCCAGTAGTATGGGGGGGAACACTGAAGCTTTCTTT. Encoded protein: CASSMGGNTEAFF. The complete variable domain, with remaining parts taken from reference TRBV19 and TRBJ1-1, reads DGGITQSPKYLFRKEGQNVTLSCEQNLNHDAMYWYRQDPGQGLRLIYYSQIVNDFQKGDIAEGYSVSREKKESFPLTVTSAQKNPTAFYLCASSMGGNTEAFFGQGTRLTVV.

The CDR3 protein is CASSFQGAQPQHF. The CDR3 nucleotides are TGTGCCAGCTCCTTCCAGGGGGCTCAGCCCCAGCATTTT. This chain uses TRBV3-1 (or the pseudogene TRBV3-2) with TRBJ1-5; TRBD1 matches at 8 bases. Germline V gene sequence: CDR1 LGHDT, CDR2 YNNKEL (reference sequence). The CDR3 contains 13 residues. V lost 8 bases to trimming and J lost 6 bases; unmatched junction nucleotides: 6.

This clone was seen only a few times. The chain is built from TRBV15 and TRBJ1-2; 7 bases fit TRBD1. V lost 3 bases to trimming and J lost 3 bases; unmatched junction nucleotides: 13. CDR1 and CDR2 (germline): LNHNV, YYDKDF (reference sequence). The CDR3 sequence is 17 residues long. CDR3 protein: CATSRPGQQISYYGYTF. CDR3 coding DNA: TGTGCCACCAGCAGGCCGGGACAGCAAATTTCTTACTATGGCTACACCTTC.

The rearrangement joins TRBV7-3 to TRBJ2-2; D perhaps matches TRBD1 (5 bases). The V gene's germline CDR1 is SGHTA and CDR2 FQGTGA. The CDR3 consists of 14 residues. V was clipped by 5 bases and J by 7 bases, with 14 bases between them. CDR3 protein: CASSHAGRGGELFF. CDR3 DNA sequence: TGTGCCAGCAGCCACGCAGGGCGCGGCGGGGAGCTGTTTTTT.

The chain employs TRBV7-3 and TRBJ1-2; 10 positions match TRBD1. Trimming at V came to 5 bases and at J to 8 bases, leaving 5 bases not matched to a gene. Germline values: CDR1 SGHTA, CDR2 FQGTGA. This CDR3 has 13 residues. The CDR3 DNA sequence: TGTGCCAGCAGCCGGGACAGGGGTTTCGGCTACACCTTC. Translating gives CASSRDRGFGYTF.

The chain is built from TRBV21-1 and TRBJ2-7; the table's D gene call, TRBD2, was not cross checked with the DNA. TRBV21-1 is deemed a pseudogene. The CDR3 is 13 amino acids. The DNA for the CDR3 is TGTGCCAGCAACGGTAGCAGAAACTACGAGCAGTACTTC. Translation: CASNGSRNYEQYF.

The CDR3 here is CASSERDRGGNTEAFF. CDR3 DNA sequence: TGTGCCAGCAGTGAAAGGGACAGGGGGGGAAACACTGAAGCTTTCTTT. The rearrangement joins TRBV27 to TRBJ1-1, with TRBD1 identical over 11 bases. Per the germline V gene, CDR1 is MNHEY and CDR2 is SMNVEV (reference sequence). There are 16 residues in the CDR3. Trimming removed 5 bases from V and 2 bases from J; junction bases left unmatched: 7.